This T cell receptor (beta chain) came from a study of CD8 T cells in ankylosing spondylitis. CDR1 is MNHEY and CDR2 is SVGEGT in the germline V gene. The CDR3 consists of 16 residues. Trimming removed 2 bases from V and 0 bases from J; junction bases left unmatched: 3. Using its own MiXCR run on the 5' RACE reads, TCRdb lists one record per CDR3 protein. Among 130,000 or so distinct CDR3 sequences listed, about 6.4% were seen once. This clonotype was seen many times. The source material was blood, either unsorted or a sorted T cell fraction (not recorded which). The chain has TRBV6-2 or TRBV6-3 and TRBJ2-7, with 11 bases lining up with TRBD2. The source is a male donor with ankylosing spondylitis or in good health (not recorded which). CDR3 in amino acids: CASSYALAGGSYEQYF. The CDR3 DNA follows: TGTGCCAGCAGTTACGCCCTAGCGGGGGGCTCCTACGAGCAGTACTTC.